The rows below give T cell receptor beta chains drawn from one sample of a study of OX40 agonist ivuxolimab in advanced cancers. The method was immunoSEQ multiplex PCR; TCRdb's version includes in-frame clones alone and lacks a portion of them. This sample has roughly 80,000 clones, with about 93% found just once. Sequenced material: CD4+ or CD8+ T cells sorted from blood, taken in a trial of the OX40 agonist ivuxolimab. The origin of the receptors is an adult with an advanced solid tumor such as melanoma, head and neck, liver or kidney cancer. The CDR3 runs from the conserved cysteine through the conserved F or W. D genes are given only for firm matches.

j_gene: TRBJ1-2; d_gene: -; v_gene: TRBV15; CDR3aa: CATSGWTGTPTEYGYTF; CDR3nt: TGTGCCACCAGCGGGTGGACCGGGACCCCCACAGAGTATGGCTACACCTTC
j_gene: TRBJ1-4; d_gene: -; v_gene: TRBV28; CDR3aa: CASSWGGSGTNEKLFF; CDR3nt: TGTGCCAGCAGCTGGGGAGGGTCTGGAACTAATGAAAAACTGTTTTTT
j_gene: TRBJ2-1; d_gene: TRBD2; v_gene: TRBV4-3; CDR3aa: CASSPEREVYNEQFF; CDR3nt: TGCGCCAGCAGCCCCGAGCGGGAGGTTTACAATGAGCAGTTCTTC
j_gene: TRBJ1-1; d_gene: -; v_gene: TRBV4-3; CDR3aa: CASSRAQGTEAFF; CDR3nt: TGCGCCAGCAGCCGAGCCCAGGGAACTGAAGCTTTCTTT
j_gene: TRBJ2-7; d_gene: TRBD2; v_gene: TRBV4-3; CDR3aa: CASSSVAGGAYEQYF; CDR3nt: TGCGCCAGCAGCAGCGTAGCGGGAGGGGCCTACGAGCAGTACTTC
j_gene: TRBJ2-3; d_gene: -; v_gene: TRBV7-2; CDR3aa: CASSLTGGTDTQYF; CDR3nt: TGTGCCAGCAGCTTAACGGGGGGCACAGATACGCAGTATTTT
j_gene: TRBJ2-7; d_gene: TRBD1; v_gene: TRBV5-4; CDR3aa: CASSPGTGGPYEQYF; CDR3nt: TGTGCCAGCAGCCCGGGGACAGGGGGGCCCTACGAGCAGTACTTC
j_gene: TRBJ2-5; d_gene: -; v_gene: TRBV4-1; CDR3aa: CASSQEAQSGAQYF; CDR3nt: TGCGCCAGCAGCCAAGAGGCACAGTCGGGGGCCCAGTACTTC
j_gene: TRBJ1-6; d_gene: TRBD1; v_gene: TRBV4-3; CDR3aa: CASSRTGGISPLHF; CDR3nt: TGCGCCAGCAGCCGGACAGGGGGTATTTCACCCCTCCACTTT
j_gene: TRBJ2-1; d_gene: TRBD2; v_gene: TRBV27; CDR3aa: CASSWGLAGEQFF; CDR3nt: TGTGCCAGCAGTTGGGGACTAGCCGGTGAGCAGTTCTTC
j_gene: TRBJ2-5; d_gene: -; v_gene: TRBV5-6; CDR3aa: CATHFLGTQETQYF; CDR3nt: TGTGCCACCCATTTCCTTGGGACCCAAGAGACCCAGTACTTC
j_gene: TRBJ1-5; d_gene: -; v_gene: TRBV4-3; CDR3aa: CASSQEGWGVQPQHF; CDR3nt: TGCGCCAGCAGCCAAGAAGGATGGGGGGTTCAGCCCCAGCATTTT
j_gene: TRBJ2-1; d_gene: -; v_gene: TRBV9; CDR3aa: CASSVGVYNEQFF; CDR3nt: TGTGCCAGCAGCGTCGGGGTATACAATGAGCAGTTCTTC
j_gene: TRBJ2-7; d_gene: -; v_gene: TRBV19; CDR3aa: CASSIGGPTDEQYF; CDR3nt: TGTGCCAGTAGTATAGGCGGACCAACAGACGAGCAGTACTTC
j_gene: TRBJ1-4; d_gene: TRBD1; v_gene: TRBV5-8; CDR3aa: CASSYRQGEEKLFF; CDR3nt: TGTGCCAGCAGCTACCGACAGGGCGAGGAAAAACTGTTTTTT
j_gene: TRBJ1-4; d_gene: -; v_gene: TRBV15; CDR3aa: CATSRARDYEKLFF; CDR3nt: TGTGCCACCAGCAGAGCCAGGGATTATGAAAAACTGTTTTTT
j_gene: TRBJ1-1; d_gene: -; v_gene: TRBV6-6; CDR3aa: CASSYDSDTEAFF; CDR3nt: TGTGCCAGCAGCTATGACAGCGACACTGAAGCTTTCTTT
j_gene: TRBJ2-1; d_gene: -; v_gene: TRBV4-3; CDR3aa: CASSFSGNEQFF; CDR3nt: TGCGCCAGCAGCTTTAGCGGTAATGAGCAGTTCTTC
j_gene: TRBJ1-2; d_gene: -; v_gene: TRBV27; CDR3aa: CASGTRPYGYTF; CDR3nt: TGTGCCAGCGGTACCAGGCCCTATGGCTACACCTTC
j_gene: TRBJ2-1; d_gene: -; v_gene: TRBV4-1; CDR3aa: CASSQARSPYNEQFF; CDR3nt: TGCGCCAGCAGCCAAGCCCGAAGCCCCTACAATGAGCAGTTCTTC
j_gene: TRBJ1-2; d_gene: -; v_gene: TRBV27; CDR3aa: CASSQTRETYGYTF; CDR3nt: TGTGCCAGCAGTCAAACCCGAGAAACCTATGGCTACACCTTC
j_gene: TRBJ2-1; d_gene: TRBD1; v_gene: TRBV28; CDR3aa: CASSPRTGYTYNEQFF; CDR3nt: TGTGCCAGCAGTCCCCGGACAGGGTACACCTACAATGAGCAGTTCTTC
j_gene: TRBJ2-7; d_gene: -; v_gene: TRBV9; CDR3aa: CASSAPRNEQYF; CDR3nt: TGTGCCAGCAGCGCCCCGCGGAACGAGCAGTACTTC
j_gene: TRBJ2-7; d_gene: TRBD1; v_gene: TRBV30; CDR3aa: CAWIGGQDPFEQYF; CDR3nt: TGTGCCTGGATAGGGGGACAGGATCCCTTCGAGCAGTACTTC
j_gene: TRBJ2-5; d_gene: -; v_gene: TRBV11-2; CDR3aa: CASSPQLGEAGWETQYF; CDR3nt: TGTGCCAGCAGCCCACAATTAGGGGAGGCGGGCTGGGAGACCCAGTACTTC